This entry describes one T cell receptor beta chain. The antigen is unknown. The time point here: pretreatment peripheral blood. CDR1 is SGHRS, CDR2 YFSETQ, per germline. Germline trimming cut 4 bases from V and 3 bases from J; bases unmatched to any gene: 9. This CDR3 comprises 17 residues. This sample was included in a study of PD-L1 blockade in urothelial cancer. Across the study: Between 0 and 3 prior chemotherapy regimens had been given to patients.

Study conclusions and caveats: Below-median blood TCR clonality before treatment forecast better survival.

Produced via immunoSEQ multiplex PCR; TCRdb's table is partial and in-frame only. Of fewer than 40,000 clones in the sample, 80% to 95% were seen once. The source is a woman aged 55-69 years with urothelial cancer. The source material was PBMCs, sampled around atezolizumab (anti-PD-L1) treatment. This chain links TRBV5-1 with TRBJ2-7; 14 bases are shared with TRBD2. CDR3 region: CASSTGTSGGTFYEQYF. CDR3 bases: TGCGCCAGCAGCACCGGGACTAGCGGGGGTACCTTCTACGAGCAGTACTTC.